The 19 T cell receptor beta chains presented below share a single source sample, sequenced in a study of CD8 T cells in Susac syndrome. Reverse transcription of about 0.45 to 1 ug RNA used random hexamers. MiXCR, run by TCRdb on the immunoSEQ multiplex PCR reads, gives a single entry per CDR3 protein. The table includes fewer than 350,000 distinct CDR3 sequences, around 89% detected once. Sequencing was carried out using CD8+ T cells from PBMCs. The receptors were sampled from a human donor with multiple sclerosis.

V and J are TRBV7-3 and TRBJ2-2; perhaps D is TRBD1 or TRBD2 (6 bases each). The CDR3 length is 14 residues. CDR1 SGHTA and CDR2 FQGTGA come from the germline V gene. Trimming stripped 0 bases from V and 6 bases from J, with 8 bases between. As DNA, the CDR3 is TGTGCCAGCAGCTTAACCGGGGGCGCCGGGGAGCTGTTTTTT. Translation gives CASSLTGGAGELFF. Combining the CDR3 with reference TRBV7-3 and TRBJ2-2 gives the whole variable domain GAGVSQTPSNKVTEKGKYVELRCDPISGHTALYWYRQSLGQGPEFLIYFQGTGAADDSGLPNDRFFAVRPEGSVSTLKIQRTERGDSAVYLCASSLTGGAGELFFGEGSRLTVL.

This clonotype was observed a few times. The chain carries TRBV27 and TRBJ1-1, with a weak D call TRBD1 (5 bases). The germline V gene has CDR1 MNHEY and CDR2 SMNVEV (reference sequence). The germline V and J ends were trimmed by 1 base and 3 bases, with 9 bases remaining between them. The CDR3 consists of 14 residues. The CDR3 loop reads CASSLFGGDTEAFF. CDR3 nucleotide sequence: TGTGCCAGCAGTTTATTTGGGGGGGACACTGAAGCTTTCTTT.

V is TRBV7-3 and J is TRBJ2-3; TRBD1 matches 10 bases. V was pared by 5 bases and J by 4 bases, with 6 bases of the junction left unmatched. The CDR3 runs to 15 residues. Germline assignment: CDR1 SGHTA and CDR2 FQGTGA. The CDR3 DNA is TGTGCCAGCAGCGTCGGGACAGGGGTACCAGATACGCAGTATTTT. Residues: CASSVGTGVPDTQYF. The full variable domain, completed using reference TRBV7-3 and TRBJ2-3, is GAGVSQTPSNKVTEKGKYVELRCDPISGHTALYWYRQSLGQGPEFLIYFQGTGAADDSGLPNDRFFAVRPEGSVSTLKIQRTERGDSAVYLCASSVGTGVPDTQYFGPGTRLTVL.

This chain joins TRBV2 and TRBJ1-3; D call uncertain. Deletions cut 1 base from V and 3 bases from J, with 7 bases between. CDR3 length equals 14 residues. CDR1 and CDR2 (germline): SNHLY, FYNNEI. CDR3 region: CASSEGQIGNTIYF. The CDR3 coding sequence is TGTGCCAGCAGTGAAGGGCAGATTGGAAACACCATATATTTT.

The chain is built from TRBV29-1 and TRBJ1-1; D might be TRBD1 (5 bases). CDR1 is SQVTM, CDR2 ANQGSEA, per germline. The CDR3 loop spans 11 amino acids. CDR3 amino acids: CRGELNTEAFF. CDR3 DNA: TGCAGGGGGGAACTGAACACTGAAGCTTTCTTT.

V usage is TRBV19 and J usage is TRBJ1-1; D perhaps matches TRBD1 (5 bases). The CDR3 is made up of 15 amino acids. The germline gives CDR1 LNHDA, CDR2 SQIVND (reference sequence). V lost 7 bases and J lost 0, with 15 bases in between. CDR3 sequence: CASTPSGGMNTEAFF. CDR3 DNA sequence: TGTGCCAGTACCCCTTCGGGGGGTATGAACACTGAAGCTTTCTTT.

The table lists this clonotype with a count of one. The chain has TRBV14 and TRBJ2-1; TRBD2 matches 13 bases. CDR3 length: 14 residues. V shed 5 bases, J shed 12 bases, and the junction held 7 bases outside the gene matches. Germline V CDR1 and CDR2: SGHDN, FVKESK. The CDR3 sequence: CASSTTSGRAGQFF. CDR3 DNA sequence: TGTGCCAGCAGCACCACTAGCGGGAGGGCCGGGCAGTTCTTC.

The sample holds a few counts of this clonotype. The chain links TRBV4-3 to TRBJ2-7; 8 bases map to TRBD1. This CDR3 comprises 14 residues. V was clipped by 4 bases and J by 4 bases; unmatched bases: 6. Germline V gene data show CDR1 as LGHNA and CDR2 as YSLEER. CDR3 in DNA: TGCGCCAGCAGCCCAGGACAGGGACGGTACGAGCAGTACTTC. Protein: CASSPGQGRYEQYF.

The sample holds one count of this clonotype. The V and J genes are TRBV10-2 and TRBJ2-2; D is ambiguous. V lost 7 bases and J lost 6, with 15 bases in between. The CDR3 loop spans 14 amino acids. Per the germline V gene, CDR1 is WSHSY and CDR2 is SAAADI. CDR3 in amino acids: CASIPSPESGELFF. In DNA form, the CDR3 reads TGCGCCAGCATACCGTCCCCCGAGTCCGGGGAGCTGTTTTTT.

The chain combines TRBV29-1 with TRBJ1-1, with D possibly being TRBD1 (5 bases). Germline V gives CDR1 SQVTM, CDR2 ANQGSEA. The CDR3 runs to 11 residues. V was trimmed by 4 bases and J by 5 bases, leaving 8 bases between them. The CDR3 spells CSVVRQTEAFF. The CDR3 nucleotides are TGCAGCGTTGTTCGACAGACTGAAGCTTTCTTT.

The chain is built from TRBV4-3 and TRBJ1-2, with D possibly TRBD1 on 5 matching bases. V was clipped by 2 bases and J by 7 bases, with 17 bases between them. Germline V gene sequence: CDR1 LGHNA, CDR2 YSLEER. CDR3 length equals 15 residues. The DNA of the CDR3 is TGCGCCAGCAGCCAACTTCGGCAGGGCTATTTTGGCTACACCTTC. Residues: CASSQLRQGYFGYTF.

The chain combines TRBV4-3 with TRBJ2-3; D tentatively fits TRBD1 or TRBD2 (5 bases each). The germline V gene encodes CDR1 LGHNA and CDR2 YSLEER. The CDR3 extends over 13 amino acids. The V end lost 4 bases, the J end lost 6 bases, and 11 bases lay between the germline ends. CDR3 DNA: TGCGCCAGCAGCCCTTCGTGGGGGGATACGCAGTATTTT. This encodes CASSPSWGDTQYF.

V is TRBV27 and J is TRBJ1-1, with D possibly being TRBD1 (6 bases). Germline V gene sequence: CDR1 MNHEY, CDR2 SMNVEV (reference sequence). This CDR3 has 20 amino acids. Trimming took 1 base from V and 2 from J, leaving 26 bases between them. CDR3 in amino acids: CASSLLGGVEVIGGNTEAFF. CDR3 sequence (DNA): TGTGCCAGCAGTTTATTGGGGGGCGTCGAGGTCATTGGAGGTAACACTGAAGCTTTCTTT.

Here the CDR3 DNA reads TGTGCCAGTAGCCTCGTCGAGGACAGGCCTCGGGTGCGCTACACCTTC. Amino acid sequence: CASSLVEDRPRVRYTF. The rearrangement uses TRBV19 and TRBJ1-2; TRBD1 agrees at 7 bases. Germline CDR1 LNHDA, CDR2 SQIVND (reference sequence). The CDR3 has 16 residues. J gave up 9 bases and V 6 bases, and 19 bases lay outside the gene matches.

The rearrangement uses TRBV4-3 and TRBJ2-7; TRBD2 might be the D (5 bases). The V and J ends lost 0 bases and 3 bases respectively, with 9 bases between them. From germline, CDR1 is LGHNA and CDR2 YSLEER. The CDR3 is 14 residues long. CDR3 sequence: CASSQEEGYYEQYF. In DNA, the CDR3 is TGCGCCAGCAGCCAAGAAGAGGGATACTACGAGCAGTACTTC.

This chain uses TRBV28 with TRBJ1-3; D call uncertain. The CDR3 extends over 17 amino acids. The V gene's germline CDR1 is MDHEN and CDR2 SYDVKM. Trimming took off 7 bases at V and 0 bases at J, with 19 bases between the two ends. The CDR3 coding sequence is TGTGCCAGCAAGTTGGGCTTGGGTTCGGCCTCTGGAAACACCATATATTTT. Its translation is CASKLGLGSASGNTIYF.

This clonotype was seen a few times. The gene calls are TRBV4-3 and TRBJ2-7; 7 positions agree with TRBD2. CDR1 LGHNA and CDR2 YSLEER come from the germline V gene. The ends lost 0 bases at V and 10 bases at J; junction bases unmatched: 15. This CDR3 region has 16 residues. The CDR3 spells CASSQDMGGLGSPQYF. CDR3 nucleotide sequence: TGCGCCAGCAGCCAAGATATGGGCGGACTAGGTTCACCTCAGTACTTC.

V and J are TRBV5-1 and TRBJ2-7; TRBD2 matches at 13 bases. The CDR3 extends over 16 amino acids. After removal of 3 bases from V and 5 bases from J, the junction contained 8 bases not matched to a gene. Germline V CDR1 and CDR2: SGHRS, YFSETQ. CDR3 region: CASSSYGLAGVDEQYF. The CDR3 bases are TGCGCCAGCAGCTCCTACGGACTAGCGGGAGTGGACGAGCAGTACTTC.

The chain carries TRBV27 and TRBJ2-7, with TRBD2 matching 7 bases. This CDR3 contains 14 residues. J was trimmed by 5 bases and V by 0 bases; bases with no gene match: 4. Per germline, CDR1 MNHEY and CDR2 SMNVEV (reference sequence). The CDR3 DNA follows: TGTGCCAGCAGTTTATCCGCGGGGGTAAACGAGCAGTACTTC. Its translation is CASSLSAGVNEQYF.